The source of this T cell receptor (beta chain) is a study of cytomegalovirus exposure and HLA in healthy donors. In the case of this clone: Its target is not known.

Donors likely had unrecorded immune exposures despite being nominally healthy when sampled. Primers included in the PCR were 60 Vbeta and 13 Jbeta primers. Profiling relied on immunoSEQ multiplex PCR, and the TCRdb table lists in-frame clones only, not all of them. The sample has 100,000 to 150,000 clones, around 72% seen once. Study-level points and caveats: The presence/absence work took it that sequencing depth was about the same across donors. V- and J-gene trimming in TCR beta was tied to a missense DCLRE1C variant by an analysis performed later.

The sequencing input was PBMCs. The receptor's source is a man aged 30 to 45 in good health and CMV-seronegative.

The CDR3 protein is CASSWTGTGTEAFF. CDR3 sequence (DNA): TGTGCCAGCAGCTGGACAGGGACGGGGACTGAAGCTTTCTTT. The J gene is TRBJ1-1, the V gene TRBV7-3, with 8 bases identical to TRBD1. Germline CDR1 and CDR2: SGHTA and FQGTGA. V lost 4 bases to trimming and J lost 5 bases; unmatched junction nucleotides: 6. This CDR3 contains 14 residues.